This T cell receptor (beta chain) was captured in a study of T-cell reconstitution after alpha-beta-depleted transplantation in children. Preparation of the TCRbeta library was carried out with unique molecular identifiers. TCRdb re-derived calls from the PCR reads in MiXCR, one entry per CDR3 protein. Of some 500,000 distinct CDR3 sequences listed, about a sixth are singletons. This clonotype has more than one count but fewer than ten. The CDR3 contains 12 residues. Trimming removed 0 bases from V and 8 bases from J; junction bases left unmatched: 1. Germline CDR1 reads DFQATT; CDR2 reads SNEGSKA (reference sequence).

The V gene is TRBV20-1, the J gene TRBJ2-3; the match to TRBD2 covers 8 bases. This TCR was sampled from a human donor who donated a stem cell graft to a child with acute lymphoblastic leukemia. The sequences come from PBMCs from the stem cell graft donor, collected from the stem cell graft. As DNA, the CDR3 is TGCAGTGCTAGAGATAGCGGGGTTACGCAGTATTTT. Translated: CSARDSGVTQYF.